A single sample gave rise to the 12 T cell receptor beta chains below, sequenced in a study of blood T cell repertoires in COVID-19. Assay used: immunoSEQ multiplex PCR; TCRdb lists only in-frame clones, some missing. The sample comprises a few hundred thousand clones, 75% to 90% of which are singletons, and 0.94% rests with the top ten. The material sequenced was peripheral blood. The receptors derive from a woman in her forties who had recovered from COVID-19.

The rearrangement joins TRBV10-3 to TRBJ2-1, with 7 bases that match TRBD2. From germline, CDR1 is ENHRY and CDR2 SYGVKD. This CDR3 has 14 amino acids. Losses at the gene ends were 8 bases for V and 2 bases for J; bases not matched to a gene: 6. As DNA, the CDR3 is TGTGCCATCCGGGCTAGCGGTGCCTACAATGAGCAGTTCTTC. Its translation is CAIRASGAYNEQFF.

V usage is TRBV15 and J usage is TRBJ1-5, with TRBD1 matching over 9 bases. This CDR3 is built from 15 residues. Germline values: CDR1 LNHNV, CDR2 YYDKDF (reference sequence). The ends lost 2 bases at V and 7 bases at J; junction bases unmatched: 6. The CDR3, as DNA: TGTGCCACCAGCAGACTACAGGGGGCAGGCCAGCCCCAGCATTTT. Translation: CATSRLQGAGQPQHF.

Remarks on this clone: Distinct nucleotide sequences in the sample also encode this CDR3. The chain joins TRBV12-3 or TRBV12-4 to TRBJ2-5; D uncertain. V dropped 4 bases and J dropped 4 bases, with 4 bases sitting between them. The CDR3 has 11 amino acids. The CDR3 DNA is TGTGCCAGCAGTTCTAGAGAGACCCAGTACTTC. Encoded protein: CASSSRETQYF.

This chain connects TRBV5-8 to TRBJ1-6; D remains ambiguous. Trimming removed 4 bases at V and 4 bases at J, with 9 bases between. CDR3 length: 14 residues. Germline V gene lookup returns CDR1 SGHTS and CDR2 YDEGEE. DNA for the CDR3: TGTGCCAGCAGCCTAGAGGGTTATAATTCACCCCTCCACTTT. Encoded protein: CASSLEGYNSPLHF.

The chain carries TRBV10-3 and TRBJ2-1, with 12 bases fitting TRBD2. In germline, CDR1 is ENHRY, CDR2 SYGVKD. V shed 4 bases, J shed 9 bases, and the junction held 7 bases outside the gene matches. The CDR3 loop spans 15 amino acids. The CDR3 here is CAISASSGRAGEQFF. Here the CDR3 DNA reads TGTGCCATCAGTGCCTCTAGCGGGAGGGCCGGTGAGCAGTTCTTC.

The V call is TRBV27, the J call TRBJ2-3; D ambiguous. CDR3 size: 14 residues. Germline V gives CDR1 MNHEY, CDR2 SMNVEV (reference sequence). Deletions cut 6 bases from V and 1 base from J, with 11 bases between. The CDR3 region is CASRAPQGTDTQYF. Here the CDR3 DNA reads TGTGCCAGCAGAGCTCCCCAAGGCACAGATACGCAGTATTTT.

The chain is built from TRBV27 and TRBJ2-1; 12 nucleotides match TRBD2. The CDR3 has 14 residues. V shed 4 bases and J 11 bases; nucleotides not matched to a gene: 6. Germline V gene sequence: CDR1 MNHEY, CDR2 SMNVEV (reference sequence). CDR3 in amino acids: CASSSGLAGPKQFF. The CDR3 DNA sequence: TGTGCCAGCAGTTCCGGACTAGCGGGGCCGAAGCAGTTCTTC.

The chain links TRBV27 to TRBJ2-3; TRBD1 agrees at 8 bases. Trimming took 3 bases from V and 7 from J; bases not matched to a gene: 9. The CDR3 totals 15 residues. Germline V gene lookup returns CDR1 MNHEY and CDR2 SMNVEV (reference sequence). CDR3 DNA: TGTGCCAGCAGTTTCTCGCAGACAGGGGAGAATACGCAGTATTTT. It encodes CASSFSQTGENTQYF.

V and J are TRBV10-3 and TRBJ2-2, with D tentatively TRBD2 (5 bases). Deletions cut 10 bases from V and 0 bases from J, with 9 bases between. Per the germline V gene, CDR1 is ENHRY and CDR2 is SYGVKD. There are 13 residues in the CDR3. In nucleotides, the CDR3 is TGTGCCAACCGAGGGTCGAACACCGGGGAGCTGTTTTTT. Residues: CANRGSNTGELFF.

A single count supports this clone. The rearrangement uses TRBV11-2 and TRBJ2-5; 9 positions agree with TRBD2. Trimming cost V 8 bases and J 5 bases; bases outside gene matches: 6. Germline V gene data show CDR1 as SGHAT and CDR2 as FQNNGV. The CDR3 sequence is 13 residues long. The CDR3 DNA reads as TGTGCCAGCCACCTAGCGGGAAAGGAGACCCAGTACTTC. Residues: CASHLAGKETQYF.

This chain joins TRBV5-4 and TRBJ2-1, with 9 bases matching TRBD2. This CDR3 spans 15 amino acids. Germline V gene sequence: CDR1 SGHNT, CDR2 YYREEE (reference sequence). J gave up 0 bases and V 7 bases, and 5 bases lay outside the gene matches. This chain's CDR3 is CASRSGLASYNEQFF. As DNA, the CDR3 is TGTGCCAGCCGCTCGGGACTAGCCTCCTACAATGAGCAGTTCTTC.

The chain joins TRBV9 to TRBJ2-1; 8 bases fit TRBD1. The CDR3 spans 15 residues. Germline trimming cut 4 bases from V and 0 bases from J; bases unmatched to any gene: 3. Germline V gene lookup returns CDR1 SGDLS and CDR2 YYNGEE. This CDR3 reads CASSRTGGSYNEQFF. The CDR3 region has the DNA TGTGCCAGCAGCCGAACAGGGGGCTCCTACAATGAGCAGTTCTTC.